This T cell receptor beta chain comes out of a study of shared clonotypes between healthy human individuals. The CDR3 consists of 15 residues. Germline CDR1 MDHEN, CDR2 SYDVKM. V was cut by 5 bases and J by 5 bases, with 18 bases left in between. Sequencing was performed with immunoSEQ multiplex PCR; in TCRdb, only in-frame clones are kept and a portion is missing. The sample lists some 900,000 clones, 76% occurring once. Study results and limitations: The low donor count limited represented genetic and exposure-history diversity.

As for this clone: The antigen is unknown.

The sequenced sample consisted of memory CD4+ T cells sorted from blood. Subset given: CD45RA-negative fraction. The chain couples TRBV28 to TRBJ1-2; D not resolved. This receptor was taken from a man aged 18 to 30 in good health. The CDR3 nucleotides are TGTGCCAGCAGTCCAAATCCAGACACCAAGTATGGCTACACCTTC. It codes for CASSPNPDTKYGYTF.